This T cell receptor beta chain is from a study of T cells in Graves' hyperthyroidism and ophthalmopathy. Amplified TCR beta CDR3 regions came from RNA transcripts. Initially, a first-round RT-PCR of the TCR CDR3 employed the HTBI primer set. TCRdb independently ran MiXCR on the multiplex PCR reads; one entry per CDR3 protein. The data contain 450,000 to 650,000 distinct CDR3 sequences, roughly 15% of them seen just once; the ten biggest clones take up roughly 18%. A word on this clonotype: What it binds is unknown.

Study-wide results and caveats: Most thyroid clonotypes that were expanded above 0.001 also turned up in blood. Using 13 V-J features, a model discriminated ophthalmopathy from stable hyperthyroidism.

This CDR3 contains 16 residues. From germline, CDR1 is SGHRS and CDR2 YFSETQ. V dropped 7 bases and J dropped 6; count of bases not matched to a gene: 14. Orbital computed tomography, thyroid ultrasound, serum thyroxine and TRAb, and clinical symptoms together informed the diagnoses. Sequences were obtained from blood. The V and J genes are TRBV5-1 and TRBJ2-1; TRBD2 matches at 9 bases. This TCR was sampled from a woman between 18 and 30 years old with Graves' ophthalmopathy. The CDR3 is CASALISGRSPNEQFF. The CDR3 DNA is TGCGCCAGCGCTCTCATTAGCGGGAGAAGCCCCAATGAGCAGTTCTTC.